These 32 T cell receptor beta chains originate from one sample sequenced in a study of blood T cell repertoires in COVID-19. Measured with immunoSEQ multiplex PCR; TCRdb has only the in-frame clones, and not every one. The data show about 210,000 clones, 92% seen once. The sample consisted of peripheral blood. The origin of the receptors is a young man with acute or convalescent COVID-19.

V gene TRBV7-9 combines with J gene TRBJ2-5; perhaps TRBD2 as D (6 bases). This CDR3 has 14 residues. V was clipped by 2 bases and J by 1 base, with 8 bases between them. The germline V gene encodes CDR1 SEHNR and CDR2 FQNEAQ (reference sequence). CDR3 coding DNA: TGTGCCAGCAGCTTATGGGACTTCCAAGAGACCCAGTACTTC. This codes for CASSLWDFQETQYF.

The chain has TRBV7-2 and TRBJ2-2; D ambiguous. CDR3 length: 14 residues. Germline lookup yields CDR1 SGHTA and CDR2 FQGNSA. Between the trimmed V and J ends, which lost 5 bases and 5 bases, there was a span of 12 bases. As DNA, the CDR3 is TGTGCCAGCAGCCCTCATATGAGTACCGGGGAGCTGTTTTTT. It yields the protein CASSPHMSTGELFF.

This clone has only a few counts. The chain recombines TRBV6-4 with TRBJ2-3, with 9 bases lining up with TRBD2. V lost 6 bases and J lost 6; bases outside the gene matches: 13. CDR1 is MRHNA and CDR2 is SNTAGT in the germline V gene. The CDR3 spans 16 residues. The CDR3 is CASRPRFGGGADTQYF. In DNA, the CDR3 is TGTGCCAGCAGACCCCGATTTGGCGGGGGGGCCGATACGCAGTATTTT.

This clone was counted a few times. The CDR3 reads CASSQGTGGLGSTGELFF. CDR3 nucleotides: TGTGCCAGTAGTCAGGGGACAGGGGGACTAGGGAGTACCGGGGAGCTGTTTTTT. The chain recombines TRBV19 with TRBJ2-2; 11 bases line up with TRBD1. Trimming took 5 bases from V and 5 from J; bases not matched to a gene: 13. The CDR3 loop spans 18 amino acids. Germline lookup yields CDR1 LNHDA and CDR2 SQIVND (reference sequence).

V usage is TRBV6-2 or TRBV6-3 and J usage is TRBJ1-1; a possible D gene is TRBD1 (5 bases). The CDR3 is 12 residues long. Per germline, CDR1 MNHEY and CDR2 SVGEGT. The V end lost 4 bases, the J end lost 6 bases, and 9 bases lay between the germline ends. CDR3 residues: CASSFQGAEAFF. The CDR3 DNA is TGTGCCAGCAGTTTTCAAGGGGCTGAAGCTTTCTTT.

This clone was counted once. The CDR3 DNA follows: TGTGCCAGCAGCTTAGGAAGCGGGGGTGTCAATGAGCAGTTCTTC. Translation gives CASSLGSGGVNEQFF. The J gene is TRBJ2-1, the V gene TRBV11-2; 8 bases fit TRBD2. This CDR3 region has 15 residues. The junction had 5 bases not matched to a gene; V was cut back by 1 base and J by 6 bases. Germline lookup yields CDR1 SGHAT and CDR2 FQNNGV.

The chain couples TRBV28 to TRBJ1-2; 7 bases are a match to TRBD1. The CDR3 length is 13 residues. Germline trimming cut 10 bases from V and 6 bases from J; bases unmatched to any gene: 11. Germline-derived CDR1 and CDR2 are MDHEN and SYDVKM. CDR3 region: CAIHDRDRDGYTF. The CDR3 nucleotides are TGTGCCATCCACGACAGGGATAGGGATGGCTACACCTTC.

The rearrangement links TRBV7-9 to TRBJ2-4; D possibly corresponds to TRBD2 (5 bases). Deletions cut 5 bases from V and 1 base from J, with 9 bases between. This CDR3 is built from 14 residues. Per the germline V gene, CDR1 is SEHNR and CDR2 is FQNEAQ (reference sequence). The CDR3 here is CASSPRRAKNIQYF. CDR3 DNA sequence: TGTGCCAGCAGCCCCAGGAGGGCCAAAAACATTCAGTACTTC.

The chain carries TRBV6-1 and TRBJ1-6; the D is unclear. Germline V gene sequence: CDR1 MNHNS, CDR2 SASEGT. CDR3 length: 15 residues. V gave up 2 bases and J gave up 0 bases, with 5 bases separating them. The CDR3 here is CASSETVSYNSPLHF. The CDR3 region has the DNA TGTGCCAGCAGTGAAACGGTCTCCTATAATTCACCCCTCCACTTT.

This chain connects TRBV14 to TRBJ1-5, with TRBD1 matching over 7 bases. Per the germline V gene, CDR1 is SGHDN and CDR2 is FVKESK. Trimming at V came to 0 bases and at J to 7 bases, leaving 12 bases not matched to a gene. This CDR3 spans 17 amino acids. For the CDR3, the DNA is TGTGCCAGCAGCCAAGATGTGAGGGGGCGGGTAGACCAGCCCCAGCATTTT. Encoded protein: CASSQDVRGRVDQPQHF.

The V and J genes are TRBV18 and TRBJ2-5; D gene unclear. The CDR3 is 14 residues long. Germline assignment: CDR1 KGHSH and CDR2 LQKENI. V gave up 3 bases and J gave up 5 bases, with 13 bases separating them. CDR3 bases: TGTGCCAGCTCACCCGCCCGCGGTCTGGAGACCCAGTACTTC. Translating it yields CASSPARGLETQYF.

This chain connects TRBV2 to TRBJ2-2; TRBD1 matches 9 bases. CDR3 length: 14 residues. The V gene's germline CDR1 is SNHLY and CDR2 FYNNEI. Losses at the gene ends were 5 bases for V and 7 bases for J; bases not matched to a gene: 5. The CDR3 reads CASSLQGAGGELFF. In DNA form, the CDR3 reads TGTGCCAGCAGTCTACAGGGGGCTGGCGGGGAGCTGTTTTTT.

V usage is TRBV18 and J usage is TRBJ1-1, with TRBD1 identical over 9 bases. Trimming at V came to 1 base and at J to 1 base, leaving 1 base not matched to a gene. This CDR3 is built from 15 residues. CDR1 KGHSH and CDR2 LQKENI come from the germline V gene. CDR3 residues: CASSPQGQGNTEAFF. The CDR3 nucleotides are TGTGCCAGCTCACCACAGGGACAGGGGAACACTGAAGCTTTCTTT.

The CDR3, as DNA: TGTGCCAGCAGTTACGGTGGAGCTGAAGCTTTCTTT. This codes for CASSYGGAEAFF. The gene calls are TRBV6-5 and TRBJ1-1; no firm D call. The CDR3 has 12 amino acids. Trimming removed 2 bases at V and 6 bases at J, with 7 bases between. The germline CDR1 and CDR2 sequences are MNHEY and SVGAGI.

The V call is TRBV11-2, the J call TRBJ2-3; 12 bases map to TRBD2. Trimming at V came to 4 bases and at J to 1 base, leaving 6 bases not matched to a gene. In germline, CDR1 is SGHAT, CDR2 FQNNGV. CDR3 length: 17 amino acids. As DNA, the CDR3 is TGTGCCAGCAGCTCTAGGGGACTAGCGGGCGGCACAGATACGCAGTATTTT. This translates into CASSSRGLAGGTDTQYF. The full variable domain, with the rest looked up from reference TRBV11-2 and TRBJ2-3, is EAGVAQSPRYKIIEKRQSVAFWCNPISGHATLYWYQQILGQGPKLLIQFQNNGVVDDSQLPKDRFSAERLKGVDSTLKIQPAKLEDSAVYLCASSSRGLAGGTDTQYFGPGTRLTVL.

The genes are TRBV27 and TRBJ2-7; D is possibly TRBD2 (5 bases). This CDR3 has 15 residues. Germline V gives CDR1 MNHEY, CDR2 SMNVEV (reference sequence). Trimming removed 7 bases at V and 3 bases at J, with 19 bases between. The CDR3 spells CASTTSGIKLYEQYF. The CDR3 DNA reads TGTGCCAGCACAACCTCCGGGATCAAACTCTACGAGCAGTACTTC.

The V gene is TRBV5-4, the J gene TRBJ2-3, with 7 nucleotides matching TRBD2. Germline CDR1 SGHNT, CDR2 YYREEE (reference sequence). This CDR3 contains 16 residues. V trimming: 0 bases; J trimming: 5 bases; junction bases outside the gene matches: 9. In DNA, the CDR3 is TGTGCCAGCAGCTTGGGCCAGGTATTAGCGGGAGATACGCAGTATTTT. Translated: CASSLGQVLAGDTQYF.

The V call is TRBV24-1, the J call TRBJ2-1, with a weak D call TRBD2 (5 bases). This CDR3 has 13 amino acids. The germline gives CDR1 KGHDR, CDR2 SFDVKD. Trimming stripped 9 bases from V and 4 bases from J, with 12 bases between. This chain's CDR3 is CATSGAGYNEQFF. The DNA of the CDR3 is TGTGCCACCTCAGGTGCGGGTTACAATGAGCAGTTCTTC.

The chain recombines TRBV9 with TRBJ2-2, with 8 bases matching TRBD2. With V trimmed by 6 bases and J by 5 bases, 12 bases remained unmatched. The germline gives CDR1 SGDLS, CDR2 YYNGEE. This CDR3 contains 16 residues. CDR3 sequence: CASTPGTRTLTGELFF. CDR3 DNA sequence: TGTGCCAGCACCCCCGGGACTAGAACATTAACCGGGGAGCTGTTTTTT.

The chain couples TRBV28 to TRBJ1-3, with D possibly being TRBD1 (6 bases). With 2 bases removed from V and 0 bases from J, the gap between germline ends came to 14 bases. CDR3 length equals 17 residues. Germline-derived CDR1 and CDR2 are MDHEN and SYDVKM. The CDR3 DNA reads TGTGCCAGCAGTTTAGGGGGCAGCCCGAGCTCTGGAAACACCATATATTTT. This encodes CASSLGGSPSSGNTIYF.

The chain recombines TRBV28 with TRBJ1-5, with D possibly being TRBD1 (5 bases). Germline loops: CDR1 MDHEN, CDR2 SYDVKM. The CDR3 extends over 16 amino acids. V lost 3 bases to trimming and J lost 2 bases, with 14 bases between them. The CDR3 is CASSFWGGGGNQPQHF. The CDR3 region has the DNA TGTGCCAGCAGTTTTTGGGGGGGAGGGGGCAATCAGCCCCAGCATTTT.

V gene TRBV10-2 combines with J gene TRBJ1-5; D call uncertain. Germline lookup yields CDR1 WSHSY and CDR2 SAAADI. V dropped 10 bases and J dropped 8 bases, with 15 bases sitting between them. The CDR3 has 12 amino acids. CDR3 sequence reads: CATSREPKPQHF. The DNA of the CDR3 is TGCGCCACCTCTCGGGAGCCGAAGCCCCAGCATTTT.

The CDR3 bases are TGTGCCAGCAGCCCGGGACAGCTAAACACTGAAGCTTTCTTT. Residues: CASSPGQLNTEAFF. The chain couples TRBV7-3 to TRBJ1-1, with 7 bases fitting TRBD1. V was clipped by 5 bases and J by 2 bases; unmatched bases: 5. Germline CDR1 reads SGHTA; CDR2 reads FQGTGA. The CDR3 totals 14 residues.

The count of this clone is one. V is TRBV2 and J is TRBJ2-3, with 7 bases identical to TRBD1. J gave up 5 bases and V 6 bases, and 8 bases lay outside the gene matches. The CDR3 extends over 14 amino acids. Germline V CDR1 and CDR2: SNHLY, FYNNEI. The CDR3 DNA is TGTGCCAGCAGGAGACAGGGTAATTTAGATACGCAGTATTTT. Amino acids: CASRRQGNLDTQYF.

The chain recombines TRBV15 with TRBJ2-1; 10 bases fit TRBD2. CDR1 LNHNV and CDR2 YYDKDF come from the germline V gene (reference sequence). The CDR3 is 17 residues long. Losses at the gene ends were 5 bases for V and 1 base for J; bases not matched to a gene: 8. The CDR3 DNA follows: TGTGCCACCAGCCCAAGACTAGCGGGCTTATCCTACAATGAGCAGTTCTTC. Its translation: CATSPRLAGLSYNEQFF.

This sequence joins TRBV10-2 and TRBJ2-7, with D maybe TRBD2 (5 bases). V was cut by 8 bases and J by 4 bases, with 15 bases left in between. Germline loops: CDR1 WSHSY, CDR2 SAAADI. The CDR3 is 13 residues long. In nucleotides, the CDR3 is TGCGCCAGCCGAGACTTTACGGGGTACGAGCAGTACTTC. Protein sequence: CASRDFTGYEQYF.

The chain has TRBV9 and TRBJ1-6; D not certain. Germline-derived CDR1 and CDR2 are SGDLS and YYNGEE. V shed 0 bases and J shed 8 bases, with 6 bases lying between them. This CDR3 has 13 residues. The CDR3 sequence: CASSVAPDSPLHF. CDR3 coding DNA: TGTGCCAGCAGCGTAGCCCCCGATTCACCCCTCCACTTT. Full variable domain (outside the CDR3, taken from reference TRBV9 and TRBJ1-6): DSGVTQTPKHLITATGQRVTLRCSPRSGDLSVYWYQQSLDQGLQFLIQYYNGEERAKGNILERFSAQQFPDLHSELNLSSLELGDSALYFCASSVAPDSPLHFGNGTRLTVT.

The chain carries TRBV5-8 and TRBJ1-5; 10 nucleotides line up with TRBD1. This CDR3 region has 15 residues. The V gene's germline CDR1 is SGHTS and CDR2 YDEGEE. Trimming removed 4 bases from V and 7 bases from J; junction bases left unmatched: 8. As DNA, the CDR3 is TGTGCCAGCAGCCCGAAAGACAGGGGGCGACAGCCCCAGCATTTT. Encoded protein: CASSPKDRGRQPQHF. The variable domain in full, with the rest retrieved from reference TRBV5-8 and TRBJ1-5, is EAGVTQSPTHLIKTRGQQATLRCSPISGHTSVYWYQQALGLGLQFLLWYDEGEERNRGNFPPRFSGRQFPNYSSELNVNALELEDSALYLCASSPKDRGRQPQHFGDGTRLSIL.

V usage is TRBV5-1 and J usage is TRBJ1-6; possibly TRBD1 for D (5 bases). V was clipped by 0 bases and J by 9 bases, with 13 bases between them. The germline V gene has CDR1 SGHRS and CDR2 YFSETQ. This CDR3 comprises 15 residues. In nucleotides, the CDR3 is TGCGCCAGCAGCTTGGACGGACACCGATTTTCACCCCTCCACTTT. Translating gives CASSLDGHRFSPLHF.

The J gene is TRBJ1-4, the V gene TRBV18; D unclear. CDR1 and CDR2 (germline): KGHSH, LQKENI. The ends were cut back, 0 bases at V and 7 bases at J, with 12 bases in the middle. The CDR3 loop spans 15 amino acids. CDR3 DNA sequence: TGTGCCAGCTCACCACCGGCCTTGCGGGGTGAAAAACTGTTTTTT. Protein sequence: CASSPPALRGEKLFF. Full variable domain (missing parts from reference TRBV18 and TRBJ1-4): NAGVMQNPRHLVRRRGQEARLRCSPMKGHSHVYWYRQLPEEGLKFMVYLQKENIIDESGMPKERFSAEFPKEGPSILRIQQVVRGDSAAYFCASSPPALRGEKLFFGSGTQLSVL.

The gene calls are TRBV30 and TRBJ1-2, with 7 nucleotides matching TRBD1. This CDR3 is built from 12 residues. CDR1 and CDR2 from the germline V gene are GTSNPN and SVGIG (reference sequence). Trimming removed 5 bases from V and 8 bases from J; junction bases left unmatched: 8. The CDR3, as DNA: TGTGCCTGGGACCCCACAGGGGTGGGCTACACCTTC. This translates into CAWDPTGVGYTF.

As regards this clone: Other DNA sequences in this specimen translate into the identical CDR3. CDR3 residues: CASSQGSYEQYF. As DNA, the CDR3 is TGTGCCAGCTCGCAGGGATCCTACGAGCAGTACTTC. This chain joins TRBV12-3 or TRBV12-4 and TRBJ2-7; perhaps TRBD1 as D (5 bases). The V gene lost 8 bases and the J gene lost 1 base, with 9 bases spanning the gap. This CDR3 spans 12 amino acids.